This T cell receptor (beta chain) was sequenced during a study of CD8+CD57+ T cells in acquired aplastic anemia. The study's findings and limits: Controls did not differ significantly from patients in CD8+ Simpson's diversity. Almost 30 CD8+ CDR3 sequences occurred in both the patients and the controls.

Patients sequenced had flow cytometry evidence of CD8+CD57+ cell expansion. All participating patients were living with severe acquired aplastic anemia. Among the patients, none had received any therapy at the time of blood sampling. In the case of this clonotype: No antigen is known for it.

Profiling that covered TCR beta VDJ and CDR3 relied on genomic DNA as its template. In TCRdb, the reads were re-called with MiXCR into one record per CDR3 protein. Among under 500,000 distinct CDR3 sequences listed, roughly 34% were seen once. CDR1 is ENHRY and CDR2 is SYGVKD in the germline V gene. This CDR3 region has 12 residues. Trimming took 7 bases from V and 6 from J, leaving 12 bases between them. The receptor's source is a human donor with aplastic anemia. The specimen was sorted CD4+, CD8+, or CD8+CD57+ T cells (not recorded which) from PBMCs. The V gene is TRBV10-3, the J gene TRBJ1-1, with D hard to call. The CDR3 here is CAINGVGAEAFF. The CDR3, as DNA: TGTGCCATCAATGGTGTCGGGGCTGAAGCTTTCTTT.